The next 24 T cell receptor beta chains were all read from a single sample in a study of T cell repertoires in cytomegalovirus infection. TCRdb analysed the reads with MiXCR anew, one entry per CDR3 protein. Found here are approximately 500,000 distinct CDR3 sequences, 10% to 12% of them singletons; the top ten hold 9.5% to 13%. The sample consisted of PBMCs. These receptors were taken from a human donor in good health (CMV status not recorded). Some clones in this sample may be carry-over from other donors' samples.

This clonotype was detected many times. The rearrangement joins TRBV12-3 or TRBV12-4 to TRBJ1-5; 9 bases line up with TRBD1. J gave up 5 bases and V 4 bases, and 3 bases lay outside the gene matches. The length of the CDR3 is 14 residues. The CDR3 reads CASSWDRVDQPQHF. CDR3 nucleotides: TGTGCCAGCAGTTGGGACAGGGTCGATCAGCCCCAGCATTTT.

Many counts were recorded for this clonotype. This chain links TRBV4-1 with TRBJ2-1, with TRBD1 identical over 7 bases. The germline gives CDR1 MGHRA, CDR2 YSYEKL. The CDR3 is made up of 16 amino acids. Trimming took 6 bases from V and 0 from J; bases not matched to a gene: 8. The CDR3 DNA sequence: TGCGCCAGCAGGACGGGGACAGTGAGCTCCTACAATGAGCAGTTCTTC. Translated: CASRTGTVSSYNEQFF.

This clonotype was seen repeatedly, ten times or more. The chain carries TRBV10-3 and TRBJ1-3, with 10 bases matching TRBD1. The CDR3 runs 15 residues. Germline trimming cut 4 bases from V and 4 bases from J; bases unmatched to any gene: 4. Germline assignment: CDR1 ENHRY and CDR2 SYGVKD. The CDR3 DNA reads as TGTGCCATCAGTGGACCGGGACAGGGGGGAAACACCATATATTTT. Translating it yields CAISGPGQGGNTIYF.

This clonotype was observed at least ten times. J is TRBJ1-1 and V is TRBV12-5, with 9 positions matching TRBD1. The J segment lost 5 bases and the V segment lost 5 bases, leaving 15 bases of the junction unmatched. CDR3 size: 17 residues. Germline V gene lookup returns CDR1 LGHNT and CDR2 FRNRAP. Here the CDR3 reads CASGPDGTGRVKTEAFF. The CDR3 DNA reads TGTGCTAGTGGTCCGGACGGGACAGGGAGGGTTAAGACTGAAGCTTTCTTT.

This clonotype has a count of ten or more. This rearrangement joins TRBV7-2 to TRBJ2-7; D remains ambiguous. Germline V lookup: CDR1 SGHTA, CDR2 FQGNSA. V lost 5 bases and J lost 0, with 11 bases in between. The CDR3 length is 14 residues. CDR3 bases: TGTGCCAGCAGCCTCAGACGGAGCTCCTACGAGCAGTACTTC. Amino acid sequence: CASSLRRSSYEQYF.

This clonotype appeared many times. This rearrangement joins TRBV7-8 to TRBJ1-2, with 8 positions matching TRBD1. Germline V CDR1 and CDR2: SGHVS, FQNEAQ. J gave up 7 bases and V 2 bases, and 12 bases lay outside the gene matches. CDR3 length equals 16 residues. The CDR3 nucleotides are TGTGCCAGCAGCTTAACCCCCGGACAGGGTAGGGGTGGCTACACCTTC. It translates to CASSLTPGQGRGGYTF.

At least ten counts were recorded for this clonotype. The J gene is TRBJ2-5, the V gene TRBV6-1; 13 bases agree with TRBD2. CDR1 MNHNS and CDR2 SASEGT come from the germline V gene. This CDR3 contains 18 residues. Trimming removed 1 base from V and 4 bases from J; junction bases left unmatched: 9. CDR3 protein: CASSEGNLGLAGLETQYF. The CDR3 coding sequence is TGTGCCAGCAGTGAAGGGAATTTGGGACTAGCGGGGTTAGAGACCCAGTACTTC.

This clonotype was detected only a few times. The chain joins TRBV11-1 to TRBJ2-5, with 7 bases lining up with TRBD1. Trimming cost V 6 bases and J 3 bases; bases outside gene matches: 4. Germline V gene lookup returns CDR1 SGHAT and CDR2 FQDESV (reference sequence). This CDR3 comprises 13 residues. The CDR3 DNA reads as TGTGCCAGCAGGTGGGACAGAAAAGAGACCCAGTACTTC. This gives the protein CASRWDRKETQYF.

This clonotype was counted a few times. This chain connects TRBV28 to TRBJ1-1, with unresolved D. From germline, CDR1 is MDHEN and CDR2 SYDVKM. With 8 bases removed from V and 1 base from J, the gap between germline ends came to 8 bases. CDR3 length: 12 residues. CDR3 in amino acids: CASCYGNTEAFF. The DNA of the CDR3 is TGTGCCAGCTGTTACGGGAACACTGAAGCTTTCTTT.

There are a few counts of this clonotype. The rearrangement joins TRBV7-9 to TRBJ2-3; maybe TRBD1 (6 bases). The CDR3 is 15 residues long. The V gene's germline CDR1 is SEHNR and CDR2 FQNEAQ (reference sequence). Trimming stripped 6 bases from V and 2 bases from J, with 15 bases between. CDR3 region: CASRPEGHHTDTQYF. CDR3 coding DNA: TGTGCCAGCAGGCCCGAGGGACATCACACAGATACGCAGTATTTT.

This clonotype was counted ten times or more. The chain recombines TRBV10-3 with TRBJ2-4; TRBD1 matches at 7 bases. The CDR3 has 19 amino acids. The junction had 16 bases not matched to a gene; V was cut back by 3 bases and J by 2 bases. CDR1 and CDR2 (germline): ENHRY, SYGVKD. CDR3: CAISDHAQQGSPPKNIQYF. The CDR3 DNA reads TGTGCCATCAGTGATCATGCCCAACAGGGGTCACCCCCCAAAAACATTCAGTACTTC.

This clonotype has a handful of counts. The chain joins TRBV28 to TRBJ1-3; 9 bases agree with TRBD1. Trimming removed 7 bases from V and 7 bases from J; junction bases left unmatched: 8. Germline V gene sequence: CDR1 MDHEN, CDR2 SYDVKM. The CDR3 totals 14 residues. The CDR3 reads CASTRDRVSNTIYF. The CDR3 DNA sequence: TGTGCCAGCACCCGGGACAGGGTATCGAACACCATATATTTT.

This clonotype was recorded many times. This rearrangement joins TRBV20-1 to TRBJ2-1; D possibly uses TRBD1 or TRBD2 (5 bases each). This CDR3 is built from 13 residues. Germline V gene lookup returns CDR1 DFQATT and CDR2 SNEGSKA (reference sequence). Trimming removed 1 base at V and 1 base at J, with 5 bases between. The CDR3 loop is CSARGGSYNEQFF. In nucleotides, the CDR3 is TGCAGTGCTAGAGGGGGGTCCTACAATGAGCAGTTCTTC.

This clonotype was seen at least ten times. The gene calls are TRBV2 and TRBJ1-4; 7 nucleotides line up with TRBD1. The germline V gene has CDR1 SNHLY and CDR2 FYNNEI. The CDR3 extends over 15 amino acids. The trim removed 8 bases at V and 0 bases at J, leaving 6 bases unmatched. The CDR3 bases are TGTGCCAGCGTTGGAGGGGGCCCAACTAATGAAAAACTGTTTTTT. Translated, it gives CASVGGGPTNEKLFF.

The CDR3 DNA follows: TGTGCCAGCTCCGGGACACTTTACGAGCAGTACTTC. It translates to CASSGTLYEQYF. V is TRBV28 and J is TRBJ2-7; D perhaps matches TRBD1 (6 bases). Germline CDR1 reads MDHEN; CDR2 reads SYDVKM. Trimming removed 8 bases from V and 4 bases from J, with 12 bases in between. The CDR3 spans 12 residues.

This clonotype has a handful of counts. This chain links TRBV5-4 with TRBJ2-7, with D perhaps matching TRBD2 (7 bases). The CDR3 is 15 residues long. Trimming cost V 2 bases and J 2 bases, with 14 bases left between them. Germline CDR1 reads SGHNT; CDR2 reads YYREEE (reference sequence). The CDR3 region has the DNA TGTGCCAGCAGCTTTCGACAGGCGGGGGCCTACGAGCAGTACTTC. Translated: CASSFRQAGAYEQYF.

The chain joins TRBV2 to TRBJ2-7; 8 bases align to TRBD1. The CDR3 runs 14 residues. V lost 6 bases and J lost 4; bases outside the gene matches: 8. Germline lookup yields CDR1 SNHLY and CDR2 FYNNEI. The CDR3 is CASRVTGDSYEQYF. CDR3 nucleotides: TGTGCCAGCAGGGTGACAGGGGACAGTTACGAGCAGTACTTC.

In its sample, this clonotype was seen many times. The chain carries TRBV5-1 and TRBJ2-1; no firm D call. This CDR3 contains 12 residues. Germline values: CDR1 SGHRS, CDR2 YFSETQ. V was shortened by 0 bases and J by 9 bases, with 7 bases between the two germline ends. CDR3 DNA: TGCGCCAGCAGCTTGGACCGGGTTGAGCAGTTCTTC. Its protein is CASSLDRVEQFF.

This clonotype was detected many times. The DNA for the CDR3 is TGTGCCAGCAGCTTACGCCTAGCGGGAGTGGCTTACGAGCAGTACTTC. This translates into CASSLRLAGVAYEQYF. The chain recombines TRBV7-6 with TRBJ2-7; 10 bases agree with TRBD2. Per the germline V gene, CDR1 is SGHVS and CDR2 is FNYEAQ. The CDR3 totals 16 residues. Trimming cost V 2 bases and J 4 bases; bases outside gene matches: 8.

The sample holds many counts of this clonotype. The V gene is TRBV20-1, the J gene TRBJ2-1; 7 bases are a match to TRBD1. This CDR3 is 13 amino acids long. The V and J ends lost 3 bases and 4 bases, in that order; junction bases with no gene match: 3. CDR1 is DFQATT, CDR2 SNEGSKA, per germline (reference sequence). The CDR3 reads CSARSQGYNEQFF. In DNA, the CDR3 is TGCAGTGCTAGGTCACAGGGGTACAATGAGCAGTTCTTC.

This clonotype was picked up a small number of times. The rearrangement links TRBV3-1 to TRBJ2-2; D unresolved. Germline V CDR1 and CDR2: LGHDT, YNNKEL (reference sequence). There are 15 residues in the CDR3. The V end was cut by 0 bases, the J end by 7 bases, with 12 bases between. As DNA, the CDR3 is TGTGCCAGCAGCCAAGATTCCTCGAGTATCGGGGAGCTGTTTTTT. Translation gives CASSQDSSSIGELFF.

This clonotype showed up many times. The chain joins TRBV12-3 or TRBV12-4 to TRBJ2-1; 9 bases line up with TRBD2. This CDR3 has 16 amino acids. The ends lost 4 bases at V and 4 bases at J; junction bases unmatched: 8. The CDR3 loop is CASSSASGENYNEQFF. For the CDR3, the DNA is TGTGCCAGCAGTTCCGCTAGCGGGGAAAATTACAATGAGCAGTTCTTC.

The sample holds many counts of this clonotype. This chain joins TRBV6-4 and TRBJ1-1; 7 nucleotides line up with TRBD1. J was trimmed by 4 bases and V by 10 bases; bases with no gene match: 15. CDR1 MRHNA and CDR2 SNTAGT come from the germline V gene. This CDR3 has 15 amino acids. DNA of the CDR3: TGTGCCATCCTTGAGGGTAGGGGGCCTTTCACTGAAGCTTTCTTT. Its protein product is CAILEGRGPFTEAFF.

The V gene is TRBV12-3 or TRBV12-4, the J gene TRBJ2-7; 9 positions match TRBD2. J gave up 1 base and V 4 bases, and 5 bases lay outside the gene matches. This CDR3 is built from 15 residues. The CDR3 protein is CASSSTAGGSYEQYF. DNA for the CDR3: TGTGCCAGCAGTTCAACAGCGGGGGGTTCCTACGAGCAGTACTTC.